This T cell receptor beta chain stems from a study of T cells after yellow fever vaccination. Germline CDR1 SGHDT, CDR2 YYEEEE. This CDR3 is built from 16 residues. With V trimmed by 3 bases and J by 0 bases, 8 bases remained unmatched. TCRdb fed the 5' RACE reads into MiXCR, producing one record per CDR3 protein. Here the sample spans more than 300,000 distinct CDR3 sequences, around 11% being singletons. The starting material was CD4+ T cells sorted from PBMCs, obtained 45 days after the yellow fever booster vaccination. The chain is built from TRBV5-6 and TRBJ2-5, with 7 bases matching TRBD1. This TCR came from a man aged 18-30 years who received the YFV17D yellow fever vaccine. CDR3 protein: CASSSLRQGYQETQYF. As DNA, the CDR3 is TGTGCCAGCAGCTCCCTCAGACAGGGTTACCAAGAGACCCAGTACTTC.